The 14 T cell receptor beta chains presented below share a single source sample, sequenced in a study of OX40 agonist ivuxolimab in advanced cancers. Produced via immunoSEQ multiplex PCR; TCRdb's table is partial and in-frame only. Of around 63,000 clones in the sample, about 88% were seen once. Sequencing was performed on CD4+ or CD8+ T cells sorted from blood, taken in a trial of the OX40 agonist ivuxolimab. The source is an adult with an advanced solid tumor such as melanoma, head and neck, liver or kidney cancer.

A few counts support this clone. The rearrangement joins TRBV10-2 to TRBJ1-1; 10 nucleotides match TRBD1. The CDR3 sequence is 15 residues long. With V trimmed by 5 bases and J by 3 bases, 6 bases remained unmatched. Looked up from germline, CDR1 is WSHSY and CDR2 is SAAADI. The CDR3 DNA reads as TGCGCCAGCAGTCCGGGACAGGGGCGACACACTGAAGCTTTCTTT. Amino acid sequence: CASSPGQGRHTEAFF.

V gene TRBV10-3 combines with J gene TRBJ2-7; D unresolved. V was shortened by 3 bases and J by 7 bases, with 10 bases between the two germline ends. The CDR3 runs 12 residues. In germline, CDR1 is ENHRY, CDR2 SYGVKD. The CDR3 nucleotides are TGTGCCATCAGTGACCCCTTGGGGGAGCAGTACTTC. This gives the protein CAISDPLGEQYF.

This rearrangement joins TRBV6-6 to TRBJ2-7; 10 nucleotides align to TRBD2. J gave up 6 bases and V 0 bases, and 5 bases lay outside the gene matches. Germline CDR1 MNHNY, CDR2 SVGAGI (reference sequence). There are 15 residues in the CDR3. The CDR3 sequence: CASSYSTAGGSEQYF. The CDR3 DNA is TGTGCCAGCAGTTACTCGACAGCGGGAGGGAGCGAGCAGTACTTC.

The chain is built from TRBV27 and TRBJ2-2; tentatively, D is TRBD2 (6 bases). Trimming pared 6 bases from V and 1 base from J, leaving 9 bases between. Germline lookup yields CDR1 MNHEY and CDR2 SMNVEV (reference sequence). CDR3 length: 14 residues. The CDR3 region is CASRISGNTGELFF. In DNA, the CDR3 is TGTGCCAGCAGAATTAGCGGGAACACCGGGGAGCTGTTTTTT.

The rearrangement uses TRBV5-1 and TRBJ2-1; D may correspond to TRBD1 or TRBD2 (6 bases each). The V gene's germline CDR1 is SGHRS and CDR2 YFSETQ. The CDR3 covers 15 residues. V was cut by 6 bases and J by 8 bases, with 21 bases left in between. This chain's CDR3 is CASKQRAGRGDEQFF. The CDR3, as DNA: TGCGCCAGCAAACAGCGGGCGGGAAGGGGGGATGAGCAGTTCTTC.

The rearrangement uses TRBV6-1 and TRBJ1-1, with no clear D. There are 14 residues in the CDR3. The V gene's germline CDR1 is MNHNS and CDR2 SASEGT. With 3 bases removed from V and 0 bases from J, the gap between germline ends came to 8 bases. Here the CDR3 reads CASSEGRLNTEAFF. In nucleotides, the CDR3 is TGTGCCAGCAGTGAGGGCAGGCTGAACACTGAAGCTTTCTTT.

This sequence joins TRBV7-8 and TRBJ2-3; tentatively, D is TRBD1 (5 bases). Trimming took off 1 base at V and 1 base at J, with 12 bases between the two ends. The CDR3 sequence is 16 residues long. Per the germline V gene, CDR1 is SGHVS and CDR2 is FQNEAQ. The CDR3 sequence is CASSLGGAVRTDTQYF. Written as DNA, the CDR3 is TGTGCCAGCAGCTTAGGTGGGGCAGTCCGCACAGATACGCAGTATTTT.

The chain employs TRBV12-2 and TRBJ2-7; the table gives TRBD1 as D, unverified against the DNA. TRBV12-2 counts as a pseudogene. CDR3 length: 17 amino acids. The CDR3 DNA sequence: TGTGCAAGTCGCTTGGGCCCAGGGACAGGGCGTTGCTACGAGCAGTACTTC. It specifies CASRLGPGTGRCYEQYF.

The rearrangement uses TRBV7-2 and TRBJ2-4, with TRBD1 matching 9 bases. V lost 4 bases to trimming and J lost 1 base; unmatched junction nucleotides: 5. The CDR3 runs to 16 residues. Germline-derived CDR1 and CDR2 are SGHTA and FQGNSA. The CDR3 DNA reads TGTGCCAGCAGCTGGGGGACAGGGCGGGCCAAAAACATTCAGTACTTC. This translates into CASSWGTGRAKNIQYF.

V usage is TRBV19 and J usage is TRBJ2-7; 14 nucleotides align to TRBD2. Germline CDR1 reads LNHDA; CDR2 reads SQIVND (reference sequence). The CDR3 totals 13 residues. Germline trimming cut 7 bases from V and 5 bases from J; bases unmatched to any gene: 1. The CDR3 DNA reads as TGTGCCAGTAAGACTAGCGGGGGGGACGAGCAGTACTTC. Encoded protein: CASKTSGGDEQYF. Full variable domain (outside the CDR3, taken from reference TRBV19 and TRBJ2-7): DGGITQSPKYLFRKEGQNVTLSCEQNLNHDAMYWYRQDPGQGLRLIYYSQIVNDFQKGDIAEGYSVSREKKESFPLTVTSAQKNPTAFYLCASKTSGGDEQYFGPGTRLTVT.

The chain links TRBV7-6 to TRBJ2-7; either TRBD1 or TRBD2 may fit D (5 bases each). The CDR3 is 18 amino acids. V was shortened by 5 bases and J by 6 bases, with 29 bases between the two germline ends. Looked up from germline, CDR1 is SGHVS and CDR2 is FNYEAQ. CDR3 amino acids: CASSQSSGGQGLPLEQYF. DNA for the CDR3: TGTGCCAGCAGCCAGAGTTCGGGCGGGCAGGGCCTCCCCCTCGAGCAGTACTTC.

This clone occurred once. The chain employs TRBV2 and TRBJ2-7, with TRBD1 matching 8 bases. The V gene's germline CDR1 is SNHLY and CDR2 FYNNEI. V shed 3 bases, J shed 7 bases, and the junction held 14 bases outside the gene matches. The CDR3 totals 16 residues. The CDR3 sequence: CASSDTNSGQGREQYF. CDR3 bases: TGTGCCAGCAGTGACACGAACTCCGGACAGGGAAGGGAGCAGTACTTC. The variable domain in full, completed from reference TRBV2 and TRBJ2-7, reads EPEVTQTPSHQVTQMGQEVILRCVPISNHLYFYWYRQILGQKVEFLVSFYNNEISEKSEIFDDQFSVERPDGSNFTLKIRSTKLEDSAMYFCASSDTNSGQGREQYFGPGTRLTVT.

V gene TRBV15 combines with J gene TRBJ2-1, with D unclear. Trimming took off 1 base at V and 4 bases at J, with 5 bases between the two ends. This CDR3 is built from 13 residues. Germline V CDR1 and CDR2: LNHNV, YYDKDF (reference sequence). The CDR3 is CATSRAIYNEQFF. The CDR3 DNA reads as TGTGCCACCAGCAGAGCAATTTACAATGAGCAGTTCTTC.

The V and J genes are TRBV5-1 and TRBJ1-3, with 10 bases that match TRBD1. The CDR3 has 16 residues. The junction had 1 base not matched to a gene; V was cut back by 0 bases and J by 1 base. Per the germline V gene, CDR1 is SGHRS and CDR2 is YFSETQ. The CDR3 loop reads CASSLGTGGSGNTIYF. In DNA form, the CDR3 reads TGCGCCAGCAGCTTGGGGACAGGGGGTTCTGGAAACACCATATATTTT.